This passage covers 20 T cell receptor beta chains from one sample sequenced in a study of blood T cell repertoires in COVID-19 (dated by TCRdb to 2018 to 2021). The receptor library was made with the immunoSEQ multiplex PCR assay. In TCRdb, the immuneACCESS table is reduced to in-frame sequences with V and J assigned. These tables do not hold every clone; where another copy was compared, an unresolved V gene accounts for under half, and the others remain unexplained. This sample has 250,000 or so clones in its table, and around 87% of those were observed once. About 1.5% of the sample is held by the ten biggest clonotypes. The sequencing input was PBMCs or T cells enriched from blood (not recorded which). These receptors all come from a woman in her forties or fifties who had recovered from COVID-19.

The CDR3 bases are TGTGCCAGCAGTTACAGGGGGCCCTCCTACGAGCAGTACTTC. Its protein is CASSYRGPSYEQYF. The chain combines TRBV27 with TRBJ2-7, with 9 bases identical to TRBD1. Germline CDR1 MNHEY, CDR2 SMNVEV (reference sequence). J lost 0 bases, V lost 4 bases, and 1 base had no gene match. The CDR3 is 14 residues long.

The chain employs TRBV5-1 and TRBJ2-5, with D perhaps matching TRBD1 (6 bases). V shed 5 bases and J shed 5 bases, with 19 bases lying between them. Germline CDR1 SGHRS, CDR2 YFSETQ. The CDR3 loop spans 15 amino acids. The CDR3 loop reads CASSGGQGSYETQYF. CDR3 coding DNA: TGCGCCAGCAGTGGGGGCCAGGGGTCTTACGAGACCCAGTACTTC. Full variable domain (remainder filled in from reference TRBV5-1 and TRBJ2-5): KAGVTQTPRYLIKTRGQQVTLSCSPISGHRSVSWYQQTPGQGLQFLFEYFSETQRNKGNFPGRFSGRQFSNSRSEMNVSTLELGDSALYLCASSGGQGSYETQYFGPGTRLLVL.

The chain uses TRBV5-1 and TRBJ2-2, with a tentative D call TRBD2 (6 bases). The CDR3 totals 16 residues. Trimming pared 0 bases from V and 1 base from J, leaving 10 bases between. CDR1 is SGHRS and CDR2 is YFSETQ in the germline V gene. The CDR3 spells CASSLAVGGNTGELFF. The CDR3 nucleotides read TGCGCCAGCAGCTTGGCCGTGGGAGGGAACACCGGGGAGCTGTTTTTT.

This chain joins TRBV6-6 and TRBJ1-1; 8 nucleotides align to TRBD1. With V trimmed by 5 bases and J by 0 bases, 11 bases remained unmatched. Germline values: CDR1 MNHNY, CDR2 SVGAGI (reference sequence). This CDR3 contains 17 residues. The CDR3 loop is CASSRARTGLMNTEAFF. The CDR3 DNA reads TGTGCCAGCAGTCGGGCACGGACAGGGCTCATGAACACTGAAGCTTTCTTT.

This chain links TRBV9 with TRBJ2-6; a weak D match, TRBD1 (6 bases). Germline V gives CDR1 SGDLS, CDR2 YYNGEE. CDR3 size: 16 residues. The V gene lost 4 bases and the J gene lost 2 bases, with 13 bases spanning the gap. The CDR3 nucleotides are TGTGCCAGCAGCCCTCAGACAGGAGCTGGGGCCAACGTCCTGACTTTC. Encoded protein: CASSPQTGAGANVLTF.

The chain uses TRBV7-2 and TRBJ2-1, with a possible D match to TRBD2 (5 bases). This CDR3 region has 16 residues. V lost 1 base, J lost 2 bases, and 12 bases lay in between. Germline CDR1 and CDR2: SGHTA and FQGNSA. DNA of the CDR3: TGTGCCAGCAGCTTAGTGAGCGGAGGTACCTACAATGAGCAGTTCTTC. The encoded protein is CASSLVSGGTYNEQFF.

This chain joins TRBV10-3 and TRBJ2-7, with a tentative D call TRBD1 (5 bases). CDR3 length: 15 residues. The V gene lost 0 bases and the J gene lost 0 bases, with 9 bases spanning the gap. Germline V gene sequence: CDR1 ENHRY, CDR2 SYGVKD. Written as DNA, the CDR3 is TGTGCCATCAGTGAGTCACTGACAGACTCCTACGAGCAGTACTTC. Translated: CAISESLTDSYEQYF.

The chain uses TRBV29-1 and TRBJ1-1, with 7 bases that match TRBD1. Germline loops: CDR1 SQVTM, CDR2 ANQGSEA. After removal of 4 bases from V and 5 bases from J, the junction contained 7 bases not matched to a gene. The length of the CDR3 is 13 residues. CDR3 sequence reads: CSVAYRGRTEAFF. The CDR3 DNA reads as TGCAGCGTTGCTTACAGGGGTCGGACTGAAGCTTTCTTT.

The gene calls are TRBV7-6 and TRBJ1-5; D remains ambiguous. This CDR3 region has 13 residues. Germline values: CDR1 SGHVS, CDR2 FNYEAQ. The V and J ends lost 3 bases and 4 bases respectively, with 7 bases between them. The CDR3 region is CASSFTENQPQHF. The DNA of the CDR3 is TGTGCCAGCAGCTTCACAGAGAATCAGCCCCAGCATTTT.

CDR3 nucleotides: TGTGCCAGCAGTTTAAGAGGGTCTAGCAATCAGCCCCAGCATTTT. Translated, it gives CASSLRGSSNQPQHF. This rearrangement joins TRBV27 to TRBJ1-5; the D is unclear. The CDR3 is 15 residues long. Germline V gene sequence: CDR1 MNHEY, CDR2 SMNVEV (reference sequence). Trimming left V 2 bases short and J 0 bases short, with 8 bases between.

The CDR3 loop reads CAISELSGGNTEAFF. CDR3 DNA sequence: TGTGCCATCAGTGAGTTATCGGGAGGGAACACTGAAGCTTTCTTT. V usage is TRBV10-3 and J usage is TRBJ1-1; D unclear. The germline CDR1 and CDR2 sequences are ENHRY and SYGVKD. There are 15 residues in the CDR3. V was cut by 1 base and J by 1 base, with 10 bases left in between.

The chain combines TRBV7-9 with TRBJ1-2; D ambiguous. Germline-derived CDR1 and CDR2 are SEHNR and FQNEAQ (reference sequence). The CDR3 length is 14 residues. The ends were cut back, 3 bases at V and 3 bases at J, with 11 bases in the middle. The CDR3 coding sequence is TGTGCCAGCAGCTTGAGGATAGAGGACTATGGCTACACCTTC. Encoded protein: CASSLRIEDYGYTF.

The genes are TRBV9 and TRBJ2-6, with D possibly TRBD1 on 6 matching bases. This CDR3 contains 15 residues. Germline V gives CDR1 SGDLS, CDR2 YYNGEE. V shed 3 bases and J shed 4 bases, with 11 bases lying between them. The CDR3 DNA is TGTGCCAGCAGCGGTACAGGGACAGGGGCCAACGTCCTGACTTTC. The encoded protein is CASSGTGTGANVLTF.

The CDR3 loop is CASSLYPITRTSCWEQYF. The CDR3 DNA follows: TGTGCCAGCAGTTTATACCCAATTACTCGGACTAGCTGTTGGGAGCAGTACTTC. The chain couples TRBV28 to TRBJ2-7; 8 positions agree with TRBD2. The CDR3 is 18 residues long. Trimming took 1 base from V and 7 from J; bases not matched to a gene: 18. The germline gives CDR1 MDHEN, CDR2 SYDVKM.

V and J are TRBV5-1 and TRBJ2-7; 9 bases fit TRBD1. V was clipped by 3 bases and J by 6 bases; unmatched bases: 10. The CDR3 totals 15 residues. The germline V gene has CDR1 SGHRS and CDR2 YFSETQ. The CDR3 nucleotides read TGCGCCAGCAGCTCCACCGGGACAGGGCTCAGCGAGCAGTACTTC. This encodes CASSSTGTGLSEQYF. The variable domain in full, with the rest retrieved from reference TRBV5-1 and TRBJ2-7, is KAGVTQTPRYLIKTRGQQVTLSCSPISGHRSVSWYQQTPGQGLQFLFEYFSETQRNKGNFPGRFSGRQFSNSRSEMNVSTLELGDSALYLCASSSTGTGLSEQYFGPGTRLTVT.

In DNA, the CDR3 is TGTGCCAGCAGCTTACAGGGATATCAGCCCCAGCATTTT. It is translated as CASSLQGYQPQHF. The chain carries TRBV28 and TRBJ1-5; D may be TRBD1 (6 bases). CDR3 size: 13 residues. In germline, CDR1 is MDHEN, CDR2 SYDVKM. V dropped 6 bases and J dropped 5 bases, with 11 bases sitting between them. Full variable domain (missing parts from reference TRBV28 and TRBJ1-5): DVKVTQSSRYLVKRTGEKVFLECVQDMDHENMFWYRQDPGLGLRLIYFSYDVKMKEKGDIPEGYSVSREKKERFSLILESASTNQTSMYLCASSLQGYQPQHFGDGTRLSIL.

This rearrangement joins TRBV27 to TRBJ1-4, with a possible D match to TRBD1 (5 bases). Trimming pared 5 bases from V and 3 bases from J, leaving 16 bases between. This CDR3 is built from 16 residues. Germline V gene data show CDR1 as MNHEY and CDR2 as SMNVEV (reference sequence). CDR3 DNA sequence: TGTGCCAGCAGTCAAAGGATGAGACAGTCTAATGAAAAACTGTTTTTT. Residues: CASSQRMRQSNEKLFF. Supplemented by reference TRBV27 and TRBJ1-4, the full variable domain reads EAQVTQNPRYLITVTGKKLTVTCSQNMNHEYMSWYRQDPGLGLRQIYYSMNVEVTDKGDVPEGYKVSRKEKRNFPLILESPSPNQTSLYFCASSQRMRQSNEKLFFGSGTQLSVL.

The DNA of the CDR3 is TGTGCCAGCACCTCCTTATCGGGACAGGGCGGAATGGAGCTGTTTTTT. Translating gives CASTSLSGQGGMELFF. The chain has TRBV28 and TRBJ2-2, with 9 positions matching TRBD1. The ends lost 7 bases at V and 10 bases at J; junction bases unmatched: 16. Germline V gives CDR1 MDHEN, CDR2 SYDVKM. CDR3 size: 16 residues.

The chain carries TRBV13 and TRBJ2-5; no firm D call. The CDR3 contains 12 residues. Germline V CDR1 and CDR2: PRHDT, FYEKMQ (reference sequence). V lost 5 bases and J 4 bases, leaving 8 bases between the germline ends. Here the CDR3 reads CASSLNLETQYF. Here the CDR3 DNA reads TGTGCCAGCAGCCTAAACTTAGAGACCCAGTACTTC. Looking up the rest from reference TRBV13 and TRBJ2-5 gives the full variable domain: AAGVIQSPRHLIKEKRETATLKCYPIPRHDTVYWYQQGPGQDPQFLISFYEKMQSDKGSIPDRFSAQQFSDYHSELNMSSLELGDSALYFCASSLNLETQYFGPGTRLLVL.

The J gene is TRBJ1-5, the V gene TRBV19, with 7 bases fitting TRBD1. Germline V gene data show CDR1 as LNHDA and CDR2 as SQIVND (reference sequence). The CDR3 totals 14 residues. V lost 7 bases and J lost 2; bases outside the gene matches: 5. The CDR3 spells CASKTGSGNQPQHF. Written as DNA, the CDR3 is TGTGCCAGTAAGACAGGGTCCGGCAATCAGCCCCAGCATTTT.